The 6 T cell receptor beta chains in this list originate from one sample, sequenced in a study of blood T cell repertoires in COVID-19. The protocol was immunoSEQ multiplex PCR, while the TCRdb copy is restricted to in-frame clones and leaves out a portion. This table has around 54,000 clones, approximately 90% appearing once. Specimen: peripheral blood. The origin of the receptors is a woman aged 40-49 years with active COVID-19.

The rearrangement uses TRBV2 and TRBJ2-5, with a weak D call TRBD2 (5 bases). Between the trimmed V and J ends, which lost 7 bases and 5 bases, there was a span of 11 bases. The CDR3 covers 12 residues. Per the germline V gene, CDR1 is SNHLY and CDR2 is FYNNEI. The chain's CDR3 is CASTRGWETQYF. Here the CDR3 DNA reads TGTGCCAGCACCCGGGGTTGGGAGACCCAGTACTTC.

J is TRBJ1-5 and V is TRBV7-9; D gene ambiguous. The CDR3 has 12 amino acids. Trimming took 3 bases from V and 5 from J, leaving 5 bases between them. Germline V gene sequence: CDR1 SEHNR, CDR2 FQNEAQ (reference sequence). CDR3 DNA sequence: TGTGCCAGCAGCTTCCCGGATCAGCCCCAGCATTTT. Protein sequence: CASSFPDQPQHF.

This chain links TRBV2 with TRBJ2-3; D is perhaps TRBD2 (5 bases). The CDR3 spans 15 residues. Germline V CDR1 and CDR2: SNHLY, FYNNEI. Trimming stripped 2 bases from V and 2 bases from J, with 11 bases between. The CDR3 is CASSERRVSTDTQYF. The CDR3 DNA reads TGTGCCAGCAGTGAAAGGCGGGTTTCCACAGATACGCAGTATTTT.

This chain connects TRBV19 to TRBJ1-1; 7 nucleotides line up with TRBD1. V trimming: 4 bases; J trimming: 0 bases; junction bases outside the gene matches: 2. The CDR3 extends over 14 amino acids. The germline CDR1 and CDR2 sequences are LNHDA and SQIVND (reference sequence). CDR3 amino acids: CASSRDSMNTEAFF. The CDR3 nucleotides are TGTGCCAGTAGTAGGGACAGCATGAACACTGAAGCTTTCTTT.

V and J are TRBV30 and TRBJ2-1; the D gene is possibly TRBD1 (6 bases). V lost 0 bases, J lost 8 bases, and 17 bases lay in between. The CDR3 spans 15 residues. Germline V gene data show CDR1 as GTSNPN and CDR2 as SVGIG (reference sequence). DNA of the CDR3: TGTGCCTGGAGTGTCAGGGGACGGTTTCCTGATGAGCAGTTCTTC. Amino acids: CAWSVRGRFPDEQFF.

This chain's CDR3 is CASSEGGYGYTF. For the CDR3, the DNA is TGTGCCAGCAGTGAAGGAGGCTATGGCTACACCTTC. The rearrangement links TRBV2 to TRBJ1-2; D is unresolved. The V and J ends lost 1 base and 4 bases respectively, with 4 bases between them. CDR1 is SNHLY, CDR2 FYNNEI, per germline. The CDR3 length is 12 residues.